The 7 T cell receptor beta chains presented below share a single source sample, sequenced in a study of T cells in women clearing cervical HPV infection. The protocol was immunoSEQ multiplex PCR, while the TCRdb copy is restricted to in-frame clones and leaves out a portion. The listing records roughly 48,000 clones. Sequenced material: blood buffy coat. These receptors came from a woman between 18 and 70 years old with a cervical HPV16 infection that either progressed to CIN3+ or cleared (not recorded which).

As to this clone: The observed sequence ends 3 residues before the CDR3 terminus, with the missing tail filled in from the germline J gene. This chain links TRBV20-1 with TRBJ2-1; either TRBD1 or TRBD2 may supply D (5 bases each). V lost 6 bases and J lost 4, with 16 bases in between. Germline V gives CDR1 DFQATT, CDR2 SNEGSKA (reference sequence). The CDR3 has 14 residues. CDR3 sequence reads: CSANNPEGYNEQFF. The covered CDR3 bases are TGCAGTGCAAACAATCCAGAGGGGTACAATGAG.

On this clone itself: The read falls 3 residues short of the CDR3 end, and the missing part is taken from the germline J gene. The V gene is TRBV5-1, the J gene TRBJ2-7; 16 positions match TRBD2. The CDR3 extends over 17 amino acids. V lost 3 bases and J lost 0; bases outside the gene matches: 3. Per germline, CDR1 SGHRS and CDR2 YFSETQ. This CDR3 reads CASSWGLAGGHSYEQYF. The covered CDR3 bases are TGCGCCAGCAGCTGGGGACTAGCGGGAGGGCACTCCTACGAG.

Notes on this clone: From the germline J gene comes the end of the CDR3, since the read stops 3 residues before it. The chain recombines TRBV20-1 with TRBJ1-5, with D possibly being TRBD1 (6 bases). V lost 0 bases and J 7 bases, leaving 16 bases between the germline ends. The CDR3 sequence is 15 residues long. The V gene's germline CDR1 is DFQATT and CDR2 SNEGSKA (reference sequence). The CDR3 bases that were read are TGCAGTGCTAGAGATCTAGGCCAGGGGCAACAGCCC. This codes for CSARDLGQGQQP. The whole CDR3 is CSARDLGQGQQPQHF.

Concerning this clone: The read comes to an end 3 residues before the CDR3 does, leaving the germline J gene to fill in the end. The chain links TRBV28 to TRBJ2-5; TRBD2 matches 15 bases. Germline V CDR1 and CDR2: MDHEN, SYDVKM. The CDR3 runs 17 residues. Germline trimming cut 5 bases from V and 4 bases from J; bases unmatched to any gene: 8. The CDR3: CASSGRTSGGARETQYF. The CDR3 DNA, read in part, is TGTGCCAGCAGTGGCCGGACTAGCGGGGGGGCAAGAGAGACC.

For this clone: Coverage ceases 3 residues before the CDR3 finishes, and the germline J gene fills in the end. The genes are TRBV2 and TRBJ1-2; D not resolved. V lost 4 bases to trimming and J lost 4 bases, with 10 bases between them. From germline, CDR1 is SNHLY and CDR2 FYNNEI. The CDR3 has 13 residues. CDR3 bases read: TGTGCCAGCAGTGTCTGGCCATCCTATGGC. Translating gives CASSVWPSYG. The whole CDR3 protein is CASSVWPSYGYTF.

CDR3 amino acids: CSAKGQMTGARNEQFF. The CDR3 bases that were read are TGCAGTGCTAAGGGACAAATGACAGGGGCTAGGAATGAG. The chain recombines TRBV20-1 with TRBJ2-1; 8 bases match TRBD1. The read falls 3 residues short of the CDR3 end, and the missing part is taken from the germline J gene. V was clipped by 4 bases and J by 7 bases; unmatched bases: 15. Germline values: CDR1 DFQATT, CDR2 SNEGSKA (reference sequence). This CDR3 is built from 16 residues.

Points on this clone: The read comes to an end 3 residues before the CDR3 does, leaving the germline J gene to fill in the end. The V and J genes are TRBV7-3 and TRBJ2-5, with TRBD1 matching 8 bases. Germline V gives CDR1 SGHTA, CDR2 FQGTGA. V lost 5 bases to trimming and J lost 4 bases; unmatched junction nucleotides: 3. This CDR3 comprises 13 residues. This CDR3 is CASSQGTGETQYF. CDR3 DNA, as far as it was read: TGTGCCAGCAGCCAGGGGACAGGAGAGACC.